This T cell receptor beta chain derives from a study of cytomegalovirus exposure and HLA in healthy donors. As for the study in general: Earlier findings included more than 95 million unique TCR beta sequences obtained from about 170 million T cells. From donors who were HLA-typed, an early data release held about 85 million unique TCRs. Study-level results: A prior analysis recorded that most TCR beta V segments were productive about 87% or about 30% of the time.

About this clone itself: No antigen is known for it.

Primers for the PCR totalled 60 Vbeta and 13 Jbeta. Only in-frame clones appear in the TCRdb table, and some are missing; sequencing was by immunoSEQ multiplex PCR. This sample contains 50,000 to 70,000 clones. From germline, CDR1 is KGHSH and CDR2 LQKENI. The CDR3 is 14 residues long. The V segment lost 6 bases and the J segment 3 bases; nucleotides outside the gene matches: 6. The V gene is TRBV18, the J gene TRBJ2-7, with 9 bases identical to TRBD1. Input material: PBMCs. The source is a man aged 50 to 60 in good health and CMV-seropositive. CDR3: CASSTGTGNYEQYF. The CDR3 DNA follows: TGTGCCAGCTCTACCGGGACAGGGAACTACGAGCAGTACTTC.